The following is a T cell receptor (beta chain) sequence with its context. The sample is drawn from a study of T cell changes during pregnancy in multiple sclerosis. Using immunoSEQ multiplex PCR, the repertoire was profiled, and TCRdb retains in-frame clones only, with some absent. In the table there are fewer than 90,000 clones, just over 90% of which are singletons. The CDR3 length is 16 residues. With 4 bases clipped from V and 3 bases from J, the junction kept 11 bases outside the gene matches. The germline gives CDR1 MDHEN, CDR2 SYDVKM. The genes are TRBV28 and TRBJ2-7, with 8 bases fitting TRBD2. The TCR sequence derives from a female donor in good health, enrolled as a control in a pregnancy study. This material consisted of peripheral blood, taken in the third trimester of pregnancy. CDR3 coding DNA: TGTGCCAGCAGTTGGGGAACGAGCGGGAGCGTCTACGAGCAGTACTTC. Translating it yields CASSWGTSGSVYEQYF.